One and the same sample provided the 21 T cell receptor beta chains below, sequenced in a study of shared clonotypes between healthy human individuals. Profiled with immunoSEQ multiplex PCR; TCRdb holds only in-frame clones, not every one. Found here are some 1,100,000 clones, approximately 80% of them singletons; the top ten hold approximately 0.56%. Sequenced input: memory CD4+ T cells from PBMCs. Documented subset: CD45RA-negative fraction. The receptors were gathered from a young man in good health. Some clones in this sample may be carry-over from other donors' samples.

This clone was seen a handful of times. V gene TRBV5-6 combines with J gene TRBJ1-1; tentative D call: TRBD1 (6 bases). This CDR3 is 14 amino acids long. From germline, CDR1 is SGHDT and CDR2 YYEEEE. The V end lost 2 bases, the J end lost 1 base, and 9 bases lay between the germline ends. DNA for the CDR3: TGTGCCAGCAGCTTCTCCAGGGGGAACACTGAAGCTTTCTTT. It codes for CASSFSRGNTEAFF.

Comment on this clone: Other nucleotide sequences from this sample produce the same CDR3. In DNA, the CDR3 is TGTGCCAGCAGCCAACCGGGGGCTGGAAACACCATATATTTT. The encoded protein is CASSQPGAGNTIYF. The chain couples TRBV4-2 to TRBJ1-3; a possible D gene is TRBD1 (5 bases). V was trimmed by 2 bases and J by 2 bases, leaving 7 bases between them. In germline, CDR1 is LGHNA, CDR2 YNFKEQ. The CDR3 has 14 residues.

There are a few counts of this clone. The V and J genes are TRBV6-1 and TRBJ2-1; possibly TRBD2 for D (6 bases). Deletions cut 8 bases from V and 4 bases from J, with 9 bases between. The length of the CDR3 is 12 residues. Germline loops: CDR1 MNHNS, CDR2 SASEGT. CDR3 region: CASRLVYNEQFF. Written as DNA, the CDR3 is TGTGCCAGCCGACTAGTTTACAATGAGCAGTTCTTC.

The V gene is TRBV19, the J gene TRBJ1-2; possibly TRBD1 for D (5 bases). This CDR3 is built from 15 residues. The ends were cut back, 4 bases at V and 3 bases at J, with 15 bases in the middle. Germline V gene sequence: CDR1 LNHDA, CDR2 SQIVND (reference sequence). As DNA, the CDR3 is TGTGCCAGTAGTAGCGCCGGGGCACTCGACTATGGCTACACCTTC. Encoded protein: CASSSAGALDYGYTF.

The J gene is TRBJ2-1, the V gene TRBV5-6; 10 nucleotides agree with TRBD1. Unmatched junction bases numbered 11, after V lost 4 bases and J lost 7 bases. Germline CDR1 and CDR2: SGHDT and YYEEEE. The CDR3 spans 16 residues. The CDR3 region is CASSPGTGAVGNEQFF. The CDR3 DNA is TGTGCCAGCAGCCCTGGGACAGGGGCCGTGGGGAATGAGCAGTTCTTC.

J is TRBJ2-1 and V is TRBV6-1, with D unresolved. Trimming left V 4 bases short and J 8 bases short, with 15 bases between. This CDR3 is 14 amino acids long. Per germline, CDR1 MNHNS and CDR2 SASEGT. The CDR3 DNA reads TGTGCCAGCAGTGTCGGTTTCAGCTTCGATGAGCAGTTCTTC. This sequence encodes CASSVGFSFDEQFF.

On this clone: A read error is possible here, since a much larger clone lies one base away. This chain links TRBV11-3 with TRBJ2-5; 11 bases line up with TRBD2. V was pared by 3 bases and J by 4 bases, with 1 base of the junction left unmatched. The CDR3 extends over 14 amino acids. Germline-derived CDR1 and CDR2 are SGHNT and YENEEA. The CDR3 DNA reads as TGTGCCAGCAGCTTGGGACTAGCGGCAGAGACCCAGTACTTC. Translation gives CASSLGLAAETQYF.

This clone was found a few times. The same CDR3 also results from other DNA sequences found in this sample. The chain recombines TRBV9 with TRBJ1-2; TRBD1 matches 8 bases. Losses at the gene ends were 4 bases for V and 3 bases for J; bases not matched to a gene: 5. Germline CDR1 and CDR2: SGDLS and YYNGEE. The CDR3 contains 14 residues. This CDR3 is CASSPGQGDYGYTF. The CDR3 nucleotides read TGTGCCAGCAGCCCAGGACAGGGAGACTATGGCTACACCTTC.

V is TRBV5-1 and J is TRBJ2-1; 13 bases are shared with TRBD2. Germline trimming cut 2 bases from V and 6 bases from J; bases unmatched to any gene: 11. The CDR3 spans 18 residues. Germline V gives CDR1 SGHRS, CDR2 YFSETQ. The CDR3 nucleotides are TGCGCCAGCAGCTTTTTAACTAGCGGGGGGGTACCTCTCAATGAGCAGTTCTTC. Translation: CASSFLTSGGVPLNEQFF.

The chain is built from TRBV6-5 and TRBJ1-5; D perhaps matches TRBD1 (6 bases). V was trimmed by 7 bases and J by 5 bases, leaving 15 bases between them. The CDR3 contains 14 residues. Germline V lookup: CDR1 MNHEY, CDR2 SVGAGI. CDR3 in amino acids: CASTRGGGYQPQHF. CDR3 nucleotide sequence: TGTGCCAGCACTCGAGGGGGGGGCTATCAGCCCCAGCATTTT.

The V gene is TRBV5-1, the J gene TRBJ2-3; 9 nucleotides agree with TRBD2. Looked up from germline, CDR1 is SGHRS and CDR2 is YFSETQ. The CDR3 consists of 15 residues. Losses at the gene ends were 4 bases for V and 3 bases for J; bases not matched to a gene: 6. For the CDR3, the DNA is TGCGCCAGCAGCCAAGGAGCGGGAGGAACAGATACGCAGTATTTT. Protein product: CASSQGAGGTDTQYF.

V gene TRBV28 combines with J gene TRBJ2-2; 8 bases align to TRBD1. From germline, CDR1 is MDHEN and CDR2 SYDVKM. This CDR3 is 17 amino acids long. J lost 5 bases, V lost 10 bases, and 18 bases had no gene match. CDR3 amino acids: CATESQPRDRMTGELFF. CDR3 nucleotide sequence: TGTGCCACAGAGAGTCAACCACGGGACAGGATGACCGGGGAGCTGTTTTTT.

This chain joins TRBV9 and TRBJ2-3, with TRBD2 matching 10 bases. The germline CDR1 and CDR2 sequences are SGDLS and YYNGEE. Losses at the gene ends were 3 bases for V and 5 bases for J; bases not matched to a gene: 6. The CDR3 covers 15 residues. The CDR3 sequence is CASSAQREGLDTQYF. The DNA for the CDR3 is TGTGCCAGCAGCGCGCAGCGGGAGGGTTTAGATACGCAGTATTTT.

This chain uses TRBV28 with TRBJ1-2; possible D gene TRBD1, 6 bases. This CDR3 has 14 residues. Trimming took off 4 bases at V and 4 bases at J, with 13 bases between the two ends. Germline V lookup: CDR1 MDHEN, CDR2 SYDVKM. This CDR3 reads CASSSQGLIYGYTF. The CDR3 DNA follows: TGTGCCAGCAGTTCGCAGGGGCTTATCTATGGCTACACCTTC.

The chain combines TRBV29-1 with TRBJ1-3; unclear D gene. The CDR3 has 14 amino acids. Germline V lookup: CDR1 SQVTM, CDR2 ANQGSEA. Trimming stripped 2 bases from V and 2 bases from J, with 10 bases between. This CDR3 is CSVELGNAGNTIYF. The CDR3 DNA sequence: TGCAGCGTTGAATTGGGAAACGCTGGAAACACCATATATTTT. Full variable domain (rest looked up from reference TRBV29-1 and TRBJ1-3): SAVISQKPSRDICQRGTSLTIQCQVDSQVTMMFWYRQQPGQSLTLIATANQGSEATYESGFVIDKFPISRPNLTFSTLTVSNMSPEDSSIYLCSVELGNAGNTIYFGEGSWLTVV.

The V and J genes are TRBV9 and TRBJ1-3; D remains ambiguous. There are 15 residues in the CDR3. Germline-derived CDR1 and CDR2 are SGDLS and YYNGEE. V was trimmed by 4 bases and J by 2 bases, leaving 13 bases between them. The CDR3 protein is CASSFAGPPGNTIYF. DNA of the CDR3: TGTGCCAGCAGCTTTGCCGGGCCACCTGGAAACACCATATATTTT. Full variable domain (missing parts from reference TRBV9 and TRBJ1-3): DSGVTQTPKHLITATGQRVTLRCSPRSGDLSVYWYQQSLDQGLQFLIQYYNGEERAKGNILERFSAQQFPDLHSELNLSSLELGDSALYFCASSFAGPPGNTIYFGEGSWLTVV.

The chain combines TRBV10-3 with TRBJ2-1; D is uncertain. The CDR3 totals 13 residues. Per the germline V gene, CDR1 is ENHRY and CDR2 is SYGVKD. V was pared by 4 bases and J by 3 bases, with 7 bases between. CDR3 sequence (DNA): TGTGCCATCAGTGGGGATGTCTACAATGAGCAGTTCTTC. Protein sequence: CAISGDVYNEQFF.

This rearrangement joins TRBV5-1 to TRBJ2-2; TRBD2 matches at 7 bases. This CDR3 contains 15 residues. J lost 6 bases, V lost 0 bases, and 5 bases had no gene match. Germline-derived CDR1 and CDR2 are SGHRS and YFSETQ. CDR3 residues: CASSLEGGPSGELFF. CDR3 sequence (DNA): TGCGCCAGCAGCTTGGAGGGAGGGCCATCCGGGGAGCTGTTTTTT.

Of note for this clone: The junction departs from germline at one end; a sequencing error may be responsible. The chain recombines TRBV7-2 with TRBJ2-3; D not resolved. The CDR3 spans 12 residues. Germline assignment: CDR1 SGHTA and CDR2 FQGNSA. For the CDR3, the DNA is TGTGCCAGCAGCCGATACACTGATACGCTGTATTTT. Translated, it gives CASSRYTDTLYF.

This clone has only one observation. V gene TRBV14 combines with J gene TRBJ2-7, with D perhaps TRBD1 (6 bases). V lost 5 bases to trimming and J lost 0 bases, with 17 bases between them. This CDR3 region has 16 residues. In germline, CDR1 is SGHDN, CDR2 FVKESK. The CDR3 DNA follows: TGTGCCAGCAGCGGAACCTGGACAGAGAGCTCCTACGAGCAGTACTTC. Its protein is CASSGTWTESSYEQYF.

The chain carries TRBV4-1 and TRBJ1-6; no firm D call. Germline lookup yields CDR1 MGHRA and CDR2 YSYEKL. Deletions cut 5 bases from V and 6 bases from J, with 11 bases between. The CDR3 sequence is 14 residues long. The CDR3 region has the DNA TGCGCCAGCAGCACTCGGGCCGGTAATTCACCCCTCCACTTT. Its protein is CASSTRAGNSPLHF.